The rows below give T cell receptor beta chains drawn from one sample of a study of Tregs in tolerant kidney transplant recipients. The repertoire was sequenced with immunoSEQ multiplex PCR; TCRdb's copy has only in-frame clones and lacks some. The sample yields about 240,000 clones, approximately 84% seen once. Material: CD4+ T cells from blood. The receptors were gathered from a human donor in good health. CDR3s include the opening cysteine and the closing phenylalanine or tryptophan. Fields, in order: V gene, clone size, D gene, CDR3 length, J gene, CDR3 protein, CDR3 DNA. The D gene is left open where the match is weak. Expanded clones are given a class, and other clones once, few, many or no size at all.

>TRBV7-6|-|TRBD2|19|TRBJ2-1
CASSLRRVSSGSSYNEQFF
TGTGCCAGCAGCTTAAGGCGGGTTTCTAGCGGGAGCTCCTACAATGAGCAGTTCTTC
>TRBV30|-|-|12|TRBJ1-1
CAWRRRVTEAFF
TGTGCCTGGAGAAGGCGGGTGACTGAAGCTTTCTTT
>TRBV15|-|-|14|TRBJ1-3
CATSRDGRGNTIYF
TGTGCCACCAGCAGAGATGGTCGGGGAAACACCATATATTTT
>TRBV9|-|-|14|TRBJ2-5
CASSVAYTGETQYF
TGTGCCAGCAGCGTAGCTTACACAGGGGAGACCCAGTACTTC
>TRBV28|-|-|15|TRBJ2-1
CASSSPGERYNEQFF
TGTGCCAGCAGCTCCCCAGGGGAGAGGTACAATGAGCAGTTCTTC
>TRBV30|-|-|12|TRBJ1-5
CAWSDRGGPQHF
TGTGCCTGGAGTGATCGAGGCGGACCCCAGCATTTT
>TRBV7-8|-|-|15|TRBJ1-5
CASSFAGLSNQPQHF
TGTGCCAGCAGCTTTGCAGGGCTAAGCAATCAGCCCCAGCATTTT
>TRBV5-8|-|-|12|TRBJ1-5
CASSSPTQPQHF
TGTGCCAGCAGCTCACCCACCCAGCCCCAGCATTTT
>TRBV19|-|TRBD1|14|TRBJ2-7
CASSEGTGSYEQYF
TGTGCCAGTAGCGAAGGGACAGGGTCCTACGAGCAGTACTTC
>TRBV5-1|-|-|15|TRBJ2-3
CASSLGLGSTDTQYF
TGCGCCAGCAGCTTAGGGCTGGGTAGCACAGATACGCAGTATTTT
>TRBV5-1|few|-|14|TRBJ2-2
CASSLAPDTGELFF
TGCGCCAGCAGCTTGGCCCCCGACACCGGGGAGCTGTTTTTT
>TRBV5-6|once|TRBD2|15|TRBJ2-7
CASSFRGAGFYEQYF
TGTGCCAGCAGCTTTAGAGGAGCGGGGTTCTACGAGCAGTACTTC
>TRBV7-9|-|TRBD1|19|TRBJ2-3
CASSPDRGRVIASTDTQYF
TGTGCCAGCAGCCCGGACAGGGGGAGGGTTATCGCTAGCACAGATACGCAGTATTTT
>TRBV5-1|-|-|15|TRBJ1-4
CASSLEESAIEKLFF
TGCGCCAGCAGCTTGGAGGAGTCGGCCATTGAAAAACTGTTTTTT
>TRBV7-8|-|TRBD2|15|TRBJ2-7
CASSLIGTGGNEQYF
TGTGCCAGCAGCTTAATCGGGACGGGAGGGAACGAGCAGTACTTC
>TRBV4-1|once|-|16|TRBJ2-1
CASSQANGASYNEQFF
TGCGCCAGCAGCCAAGCGAACGGGGCCTCCTACAATGAGCAGTTCTTC
>TRBV6-5|-|-|15|TRBJ1-6
CASSLRTLLDSPLHF
TGTGCCAGCAGTCTTCGGACTCTCCTGGATTCACCCCTCCACTTT
>TRBV2|-|-|15|TRBJ1-2
CASSVRSGKYHGYTF
TGTGCCAGCAGTGTCCGTTCAGGGAAGTATCATGGCTACACCTTC
>TRBV19|-|TRBD2|14|TRBJ2-1
CASSIRGGGNEQFF
TGTGCCAGTAGTATACGGGGGGGCGGTAATGAGCAGTTCTTC
>TRBV5-6|-|TRBD1|15|TRBJ1-1
CATSSSAQGDTEAFF
TGTGCCACCAGCAGTAGTGCACAGGGGGACACTGAAGCTTTCTTT
>TRBV10-3|-|-|14|TRBJ2-7
CAISGSSASYEQYF
TGTGCCATCAGTGGTTCCAGCGCCTCCTACGAGCAGTACTTC
>TRBV14|-|-|13|TRBJ2-1
CASKGGFYNEQFF
TGTGCCAGCAAAGGAGGCTTTTACAATGAGCAGTTCTTC
>TRBV5-1|-|TRBD1|15|TRBJ2-7
CASSPRGTGGGEQYF
TGCGCCAGCAGCCCCCGGGGGACAGGGGGCGGCGAGCAGTACTTC
>TRBV23-1|-|-|11|TRBJ1-2
CAGKTNYGYTF
TGCGCCGGAAAGACAAACTATGGCTACACCTTC
>TRBV5-1|-|TRBD1|12|TRBJ2-3
CASSTGVDTQYF
TGCGCCAGCAGCACAGGGGTAGATACGCAGTATTTT